This T cell receptor beta chain was recorded in a study of long-term antiretroviral therapy in people with HIV. CDR1 is MNHNS and CDR2 is SASEGT in the germline V gene. V dropped 4 bases and J dropped 7 bases, with 10 bases sitting between them. CDR3 length equals 12 residues. Worth noting for this clone: Its antigen remains unidentified.

This was the immunoSEQ v3.0 assay at survey level. Generated by immunoSEQ multiplex PCR, the TCRdb table keeps only in-frame clones and is missing some. The table has approximately 31,000 clones, 78% seen once. In the United States, treatment was given to all participants with HIV. Study-level findings and limits: Upon ART, diversity increased but remained lower than transplant donor controls.

The chain couples TRBV6-1 to TRBJ1-2; D is undetermined. This TCR came from a woman in her forties or fifties with HIV. The sample was unsorted PBMCs, taken 3.1 years after starting antiretroviral therapy. CDR3 sequence: CASSGPLFGYTF. The DNA for the CDR3 is TGTGCCAGCAGTGGCCCGTTATTTGGCTACACCTTC.